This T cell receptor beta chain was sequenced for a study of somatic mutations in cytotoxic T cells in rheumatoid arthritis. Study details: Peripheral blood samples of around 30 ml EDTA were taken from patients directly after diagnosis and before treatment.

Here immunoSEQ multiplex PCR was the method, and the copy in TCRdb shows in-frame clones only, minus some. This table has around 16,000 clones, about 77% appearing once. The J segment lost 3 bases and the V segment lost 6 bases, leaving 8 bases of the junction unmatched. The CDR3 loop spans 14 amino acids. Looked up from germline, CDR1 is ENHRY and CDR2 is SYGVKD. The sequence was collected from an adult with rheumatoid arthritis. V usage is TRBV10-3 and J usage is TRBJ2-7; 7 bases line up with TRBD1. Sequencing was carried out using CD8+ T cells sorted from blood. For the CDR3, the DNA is TGTGCCATCAGCGTACGGGACAGAGACTACGAGCAGTACTTC. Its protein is CAISVRDRDYEQYF.